The present TCR beta chain was sequenced within a study of blood T cell dynamics during melanoma immunotherapy. As for time point: pre-treatment baseline. The CDR3 extends over 15 amino acids. The V gene's germline CDR1 is SEHNR and CDR2 FQNEAQ (reference sequence). V was clipped by 5 bases and J by 0 bases, with 11 bases between them. The assay was immunoSEQ multiplex PCR, and TCRdb's table has in-frame clones only and misses some. The table records more than 200 clones, around 80% of them present only once. The material was naive CD8+ T cells from blood, obtained from a patient treated with checkpoint blockade. The receptor was derived from a human donor with melanoma. The chain uses TRBV7-9 and TRBJ2-4, with D uncertain. CDR3 sequence reads: CASSPSETAKNIQYF. Written as DNA, the CDR3 is TGTGCCAGCAGCCCATCGGAGACAGCCAAAAACATTCAGTACTTC.